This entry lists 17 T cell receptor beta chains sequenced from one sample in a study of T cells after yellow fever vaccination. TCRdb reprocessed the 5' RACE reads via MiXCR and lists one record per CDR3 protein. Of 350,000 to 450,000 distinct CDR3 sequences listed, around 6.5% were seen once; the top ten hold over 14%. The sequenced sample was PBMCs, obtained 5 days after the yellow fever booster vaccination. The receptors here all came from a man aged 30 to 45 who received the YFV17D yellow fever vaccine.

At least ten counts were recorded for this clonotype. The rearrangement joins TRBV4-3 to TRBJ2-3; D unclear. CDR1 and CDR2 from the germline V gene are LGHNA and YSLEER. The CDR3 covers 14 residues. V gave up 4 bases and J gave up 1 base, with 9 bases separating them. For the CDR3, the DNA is TGCGCCAGCAGCCCCCGGGTCCGCACAGATACGCAGTATTTT. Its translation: CASSPRVRTDTQYF.

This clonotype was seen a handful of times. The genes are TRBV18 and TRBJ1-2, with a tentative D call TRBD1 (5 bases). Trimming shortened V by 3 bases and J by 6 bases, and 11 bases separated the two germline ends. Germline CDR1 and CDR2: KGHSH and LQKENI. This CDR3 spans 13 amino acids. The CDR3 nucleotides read TGTGCCAGCTCACCTGACAGTGGGAATGGCTACACCTTC. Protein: CASSPDSGNGYTF.

CDR3 DNA: TGCGCCAGCAGCTTGGCAGGGACAGGGAGCCCGACAGATACGCAGTATTTT. This sequence encodes CASSLAGTGSPTDTQYF. This chain connects TRBV5-1 to TRBJ2-3, with 9 bases that match TRBD1. Per germline, CDR1 SGHRS and CDR2 YFSETQ. This CDR3 contains 17 residues. The junction had 8 bases not matched to a gene; V was cut back by 0 bases and J by 3 bases.

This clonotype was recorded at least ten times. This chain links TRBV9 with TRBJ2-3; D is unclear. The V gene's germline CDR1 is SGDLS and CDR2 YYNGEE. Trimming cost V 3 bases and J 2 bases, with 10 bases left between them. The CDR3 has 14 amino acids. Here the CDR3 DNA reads TGTGCCAGCAGCGCAGTAGGGTTCACAGATACGCAGTATTTT. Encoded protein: CASSAVGFTDTQYF.

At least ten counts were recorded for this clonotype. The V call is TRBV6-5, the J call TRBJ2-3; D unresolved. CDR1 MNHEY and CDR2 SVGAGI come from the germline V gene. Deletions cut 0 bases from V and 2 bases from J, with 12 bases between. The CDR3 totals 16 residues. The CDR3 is CASSYSYGPSTDTQYF. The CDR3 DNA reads TGTGCCAGCAGTTACTCATACGGGCCATCCACAGATACGCAGTATTTT.

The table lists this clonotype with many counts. CDR3 nucleotide sequence: TGCGCCAGCAGCCAAGATGCTAACTATGGCTACACCTTC. Protein: CASSQDANYGYTF. J is TRBJ1-2 and V is TRBV4-3, with D unclear. CDR1 and CDR2 from the germline V gene are LGHNA and YSLEER. The V end lost 0 bases, the J end lost 0 bases, and 2 bases lay between the germline ends. The CDR3 consists of 13 residues.

The CDR3, as DNA: TGCGCCAGCAGCCAAGACCGCCTACAGGGGGGCGAGGAAGCTTTCTTT. It codes for CASSQDRLQGGEEAFF. V and J are TRBV4-3 and TRBJ1-1; 8 nucleotides align to TRBD1. Trimming took 0 bases from V and 8 from J; bases not matched to a gene: 11. Germline lookup yields CDR1 LGHNA and CDR2 YSLEER. The CDR3 spans 16 residues.

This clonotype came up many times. The CDR3 nucleotides are TGCAGTGCTAGACTGGGCCCTACAGGCGAGCAGTACTTC. Residues: CSARLGPTGEQYF. The V call is TRBV20-1, the J call TRBJ2-7; D possibly corresponds to TRBD1 (5 bases). V dropped 2 bases and J dropped 6 bases, with 14 bases sitting between them. The CDR3 is 13 amino acids. Germline CDR1 is DFQATT and CDR2 is SNEGSKA (reference sequence).

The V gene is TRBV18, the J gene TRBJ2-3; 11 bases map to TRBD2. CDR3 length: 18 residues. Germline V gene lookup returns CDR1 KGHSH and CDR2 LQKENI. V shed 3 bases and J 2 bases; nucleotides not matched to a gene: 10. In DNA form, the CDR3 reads TGTGCCAGCTCACCGGGGTTGACTAGCGGGACCAACACAGATACGCAGTATTTT. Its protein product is CASSPGLTSGTNTDTQYF.

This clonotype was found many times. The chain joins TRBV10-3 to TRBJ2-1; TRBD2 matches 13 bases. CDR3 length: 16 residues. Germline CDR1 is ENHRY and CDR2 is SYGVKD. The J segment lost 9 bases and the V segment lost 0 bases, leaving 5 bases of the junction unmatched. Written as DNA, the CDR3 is TGTGCCATCAGTGAGTCTAGGACTAGCGGGAGAGGTGAGCAGTTCTTC. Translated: CAISESRTSGRGEQFF.

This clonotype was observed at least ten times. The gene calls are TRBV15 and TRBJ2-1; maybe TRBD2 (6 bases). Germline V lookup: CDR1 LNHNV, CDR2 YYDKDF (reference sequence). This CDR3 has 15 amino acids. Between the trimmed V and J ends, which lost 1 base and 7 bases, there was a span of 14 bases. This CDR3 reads CATSRVEGRENEQFF. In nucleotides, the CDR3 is TGTGCCACCAGCAGAGTGGAGGGCCGGGAAAATGAGCAGTTCTTC.

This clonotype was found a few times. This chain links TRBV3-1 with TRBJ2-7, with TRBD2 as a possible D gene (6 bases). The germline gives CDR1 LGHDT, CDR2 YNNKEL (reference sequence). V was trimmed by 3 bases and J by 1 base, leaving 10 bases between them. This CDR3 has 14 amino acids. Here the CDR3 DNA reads TGTGCCAGCAGCCAGGGTGGACTATCCTACGAGCAGTACTTC. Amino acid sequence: CASSQGGLSYEQYF.

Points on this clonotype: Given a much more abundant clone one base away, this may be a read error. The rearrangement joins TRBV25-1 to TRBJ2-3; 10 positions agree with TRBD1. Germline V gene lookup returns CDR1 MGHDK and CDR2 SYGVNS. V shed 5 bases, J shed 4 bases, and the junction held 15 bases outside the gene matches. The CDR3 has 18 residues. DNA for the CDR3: TGTGCCAGCAGTCCAATTCCGGGACAGGGGTCCCGCGCAGATACGCAGTATTTT. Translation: CASSPIPGQGSRADTQYF.

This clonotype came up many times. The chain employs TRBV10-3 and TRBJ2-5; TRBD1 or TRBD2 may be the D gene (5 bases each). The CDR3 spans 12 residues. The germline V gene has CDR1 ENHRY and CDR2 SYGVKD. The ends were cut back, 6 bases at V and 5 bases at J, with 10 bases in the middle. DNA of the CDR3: TGTGCCATCAGCGCACGGGGCGAGACCCAGTACTTC. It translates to CAISARGETQYF.

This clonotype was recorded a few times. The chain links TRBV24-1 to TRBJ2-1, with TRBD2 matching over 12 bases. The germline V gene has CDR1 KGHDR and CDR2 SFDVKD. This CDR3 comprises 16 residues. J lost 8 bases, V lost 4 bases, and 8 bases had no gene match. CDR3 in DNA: TGTGCCACCAGTGACCGTACTAGCGGGAGGTCACATGAGCAGTTCTTC. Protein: CATSDRTSGRSHEQFF.

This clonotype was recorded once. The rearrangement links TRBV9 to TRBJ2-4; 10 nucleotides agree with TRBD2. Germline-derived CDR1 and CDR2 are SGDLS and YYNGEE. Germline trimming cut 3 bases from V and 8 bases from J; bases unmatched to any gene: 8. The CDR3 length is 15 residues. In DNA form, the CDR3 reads TGTGCCAGCAGCGGTCTAGCGGGAGTTCGGGACATTCAGTACTTC. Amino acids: CASSGLAGVRDIQYF. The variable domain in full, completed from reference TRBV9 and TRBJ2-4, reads DSGVTQTPKHLITATGQRVTLRCSPRSGDLSVYWYQQSLDQGLQFLIQYYNGEERAKGNILERFSAQQFPDLHSELNLSSLELGDSALYFCASSGLAGVRDIQYFGAGTRLSVL.

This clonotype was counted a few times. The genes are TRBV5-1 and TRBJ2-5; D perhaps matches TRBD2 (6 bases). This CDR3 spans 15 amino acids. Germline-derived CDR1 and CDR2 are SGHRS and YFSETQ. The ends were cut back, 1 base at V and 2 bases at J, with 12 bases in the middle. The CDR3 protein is CASSLNGGRQETQYF. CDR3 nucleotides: TGCGCCAGCAGCTTGAACGGGGGTAGGCAAGAGACCCAGTACTTC.